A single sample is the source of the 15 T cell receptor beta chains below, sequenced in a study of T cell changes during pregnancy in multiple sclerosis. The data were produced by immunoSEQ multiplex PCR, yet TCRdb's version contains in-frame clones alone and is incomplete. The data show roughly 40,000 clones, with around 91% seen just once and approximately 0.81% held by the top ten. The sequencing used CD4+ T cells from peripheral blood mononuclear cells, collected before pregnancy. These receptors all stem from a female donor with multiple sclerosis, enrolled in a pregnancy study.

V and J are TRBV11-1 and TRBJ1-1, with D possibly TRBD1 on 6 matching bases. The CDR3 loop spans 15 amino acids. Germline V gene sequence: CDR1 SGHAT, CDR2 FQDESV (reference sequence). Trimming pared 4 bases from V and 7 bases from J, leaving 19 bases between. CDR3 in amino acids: CASSSDRDRRIEAFF. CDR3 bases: TGTGCCAGCAGCTCCGACCGTGACAGGCGGATTGAAGCTTTCTTT.

The chain's CDR3 is CASSPLGGALAGGPSTDTQYF. The CDR3 DNA sequence: TGTGCCAGCAGTCCCCTAGGAGGGGCTCTAGCGGGAGGGCCTAGCACAGATACGCAGTATTTT. The rearrangement uses TRBV27 and TRBJ2-3; 12 bases agree with TRBD2. CDR3 length: 21 amino acids. Per germline, CDR1 MNHEY and CDR2 SMNVEV (reference sequence). The J segment lost 0 bases and the V segment lost 5 bases, leaving 18 bases of the junction unmatched.

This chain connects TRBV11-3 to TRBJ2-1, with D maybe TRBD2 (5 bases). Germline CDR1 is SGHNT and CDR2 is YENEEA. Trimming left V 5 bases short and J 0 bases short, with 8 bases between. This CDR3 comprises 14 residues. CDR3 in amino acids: CASSQGGSYNEQFF. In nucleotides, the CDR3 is TGTGCCAGCAGCCAAGGAGGCTCCTACAATGAGCAGTTCTTC.

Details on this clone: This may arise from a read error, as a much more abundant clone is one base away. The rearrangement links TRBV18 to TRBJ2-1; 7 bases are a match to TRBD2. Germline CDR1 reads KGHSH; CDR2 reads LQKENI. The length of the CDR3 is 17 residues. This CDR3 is CAGSPLPRGGSGGEQFF. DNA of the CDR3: TGTGCCGGCTCACCACTACCTCGAGGAGGTTCGGGAGGTGAGCAGTTCTTC. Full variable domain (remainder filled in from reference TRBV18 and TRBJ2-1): NAGVMQNPRHLVRRRGQEARLRCSPMKGHSHVYWYRQLPEEGLKFMVYLQKENIIDESGMPKERFSAEFPKEGPSILRIQQVVRGDSAAYFCAGSPLPRGGSGGEQFFGPGTRLTVL.

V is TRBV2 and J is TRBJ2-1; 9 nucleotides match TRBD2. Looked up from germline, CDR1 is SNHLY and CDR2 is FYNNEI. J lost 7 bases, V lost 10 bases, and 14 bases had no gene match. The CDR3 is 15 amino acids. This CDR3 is CATDRGLAGRNEQFF. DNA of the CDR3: TGTGCCACCGACCGTGGCCTAGCGGGAAGGAATGAGCAGTTCTTC. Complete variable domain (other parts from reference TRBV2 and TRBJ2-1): EPEVTQTPSHQVTQMGQEVILRCVPISNHLYFYWYRQILGQKVEFLVSFYNNEISEKSEIFDDQFSVERPDGSNFTLKIRSTKLEDSAMYFCATDRGLAGRNEQFFGPGTRLTVL.

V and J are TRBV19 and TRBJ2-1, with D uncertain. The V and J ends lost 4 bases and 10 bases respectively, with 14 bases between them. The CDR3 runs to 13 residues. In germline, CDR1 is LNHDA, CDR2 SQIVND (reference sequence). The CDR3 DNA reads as TGTGCCAGTAGTAGATACATCGCATCGGAGCAGTTCTTC. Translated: CASSRYIASEQFF.

CDR3 bases: TGTGCCAGTAGCATTGGTTCGTCAGACTACAATGAGCAGTTCTTC. Its protein product is CASSIGSSDYNEQFF. The J gene is TRBJ2-1, the V gene TRBV19; unclear D gene. Deletions cut 6 bases from V and 3 bases from J, with 15 bases between. The CDR3 consists of 15 residues. The germline CDR1 and CDR2 sequences are LNHDA and SQIVND (reference sequence).

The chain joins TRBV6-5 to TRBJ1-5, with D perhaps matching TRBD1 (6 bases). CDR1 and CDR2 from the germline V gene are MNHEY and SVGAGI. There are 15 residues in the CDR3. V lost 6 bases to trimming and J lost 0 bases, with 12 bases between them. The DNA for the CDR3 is TGTGCCAGCAGCTCGGACAGCAGTAGCAATCAGCCCCAGCATTTT. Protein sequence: CASSSDSSSNQPQHF.

CDR3 coding DNA: TGTGCCAGTAGTATCGGTGGCGGGAGTTACGAGCAGTACTTC. Its protein product is CASSIGGGSYEQYF. The chain has TRBV19 and TRBJ2-7; 7 bases agree with TRBD2. The CDR3 is 14 residues long. J gave up 4 bases and V 3 bases, and 6 bases lay outside the gene matches. Germline CDR1 and CDR2: LNHDA and SQIVND (reference sequence).

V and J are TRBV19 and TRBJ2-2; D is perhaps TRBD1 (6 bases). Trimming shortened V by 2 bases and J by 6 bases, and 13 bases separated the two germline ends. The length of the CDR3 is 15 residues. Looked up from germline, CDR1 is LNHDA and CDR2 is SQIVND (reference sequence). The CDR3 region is CASSIYGTFPGELFF. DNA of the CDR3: TGTGCCAGTAGTATATATGGGACATTCCCCGGGGAGCTGTTTTTT.

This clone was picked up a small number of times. CDR3 loop: CASTPRDYGHTEAFF. In DNA form, the CDR3 reads TGTGCCAGCACCCCGCGGGATTACGGGCACACTGAAGCTTTCTTT. The chain uses TRBV6-5 and TRBJ1-1; D is undetermined. The germline CDR1 and CDR2 sequences are MNHEY and SVGAGI. V lost 7 bases, J lost 3 bases, and 18 bases lay in between. The CDR3 extends over 15 amino acids.

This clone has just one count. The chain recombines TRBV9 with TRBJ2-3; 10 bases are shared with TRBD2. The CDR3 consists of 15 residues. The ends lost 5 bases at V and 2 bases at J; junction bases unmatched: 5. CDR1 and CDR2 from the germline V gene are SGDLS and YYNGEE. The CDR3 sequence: CASSTSGAYTDTQYF. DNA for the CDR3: TGTGCCAGCAGTACTAGCGGGGCTTACACAGATACGCAGTATTTT. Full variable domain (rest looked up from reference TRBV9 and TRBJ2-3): DSGVTQTPKHLITATGQRVTLRCSPRSGDLSVYWYQQSLDQGLQFLIQYYNGEERAKGNILERFSAQQFPDLHSELNLSSLELGDSALYFCASSTSGAYTDTQYFGPGTRLTVL.

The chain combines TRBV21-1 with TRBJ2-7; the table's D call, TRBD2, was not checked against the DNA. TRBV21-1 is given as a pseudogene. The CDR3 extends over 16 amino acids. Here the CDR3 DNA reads TGTGCCAGCAGCAAACAACTAGCGGGAGGCCCCTACGAGCAGTACTTC. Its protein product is CASSKQLAGGPYEQYF.

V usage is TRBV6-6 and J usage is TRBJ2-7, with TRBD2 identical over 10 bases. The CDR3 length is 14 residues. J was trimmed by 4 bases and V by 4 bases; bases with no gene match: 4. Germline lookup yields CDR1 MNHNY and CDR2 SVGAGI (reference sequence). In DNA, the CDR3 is TGTGCCAGCAGTTGGGGGACTAGCGATTACGAGCAGTACTTC. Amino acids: CASSWGTSDYEQYF.

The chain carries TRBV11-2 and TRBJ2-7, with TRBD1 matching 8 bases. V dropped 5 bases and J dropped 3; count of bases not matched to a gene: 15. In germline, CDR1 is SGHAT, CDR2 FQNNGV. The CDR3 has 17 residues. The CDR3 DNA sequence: TGTGCCAGCAGCAATAGCCGGTTTGGGACAGGCAACTACGAGCAGTACTTC. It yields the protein CASSNSRFGTGNYEQYF.